The clone carrying this T cell receptor (beta chain) was observed many times. Researchers tagged individual cDNA molecules with unique molecular identifiers. TCRdb ran MiXCR on the 5' RACE reads and lists one entry per CDR3 protein. The sample carries 35,000 to 40,000 distinct CDR3 sequences, about 4.5% recorded once. The data were obtained in a study of early T cells in non-severe SARS-CoV-2 infection. Between the trimmed V and J ends, which lost 7 bases and 5 bases, there was a span of 12 bases. This CDR3 comprises 13 residues. Germline V CDR1 and CDR2: MNHEY, SMNVEV (reference sequence). This sequence joins TRBV27 and TRBJ2-1; no definite D call. Sequenced: whole blood. The origin of this receptor is an adult who was a healthcare worker with PCR-confirmed SARS-CoV-2 infection or an uninfected control (not recorded which). The CDR3 bases are TGTGCCAGCATAGGCGGTACCCACAATGAGCAGTTCTTC. This sequence encodes CASIGGTHNEQFF.